In its sample, the clone carrying this T cell receptor (beta chain) was seen many times. Its antigen remains unidentified. This sample is drawn from a study of Graves' ophthalmopathy and Graves' hyperthyroidism. Study as a whole: Stable hyperthyroidism referred to disease that showed no ophthalmopathy within 18 months of follow-up. Findings and caveats of the study: Blood contained most expanded thyroid clonotypes exceeding 0.001 frequency.

With 6 bases removed from V and 0 bases from J, the gap between germline ends came to 14 bases. Germline loops: CDR1 SQVTM, CDR2 ANQGSEA. This CDR3 spans 15 amino acids. RNA transcripts provided the template for amplifying TCR beta CDR3 regions. The workflow started with a first-round RT-PCR run with HTBI primers and then moved on to a second-round multiplex PCR. Each CDR3 protein is one row after TCRdb ran MiXCR on the multiplex PCR reads. This table holds 1 million to 1.3 million distinct CDR3 sequences, about 36% found once. Hyperthyroidism was new, under 2 months, in patients aged 18 to 65. Serum thyroxine and TRAb, along with clinical symptoms, thyroid ultrasound and orbital computed tomography, were what diagnosis relied on.

This receptor was identified in an adult man with Graves' hyperthyroidism. This chain links TRBV29-1 with TRBJ2-2, with no clear D. What was sequenced was peripheral blood or thyroid tissue (not recorded which). The CDR3 DNA reads as TGCAGCGTCGTGAAAGGCTCTACGAACACCGGGGAGCTGTTTTTT. It yields the protein CSVVKGSTNTGELFF.